These T cell receptor beta chains were read from a single sample in a study of long-term antiretroviral therapy in people with HIV. Clones were read by immunoSEQ multiplex PCR, and TCRdb kept only the in-frame ones, dropping some. The top ten hold approximately 5.1% of the sample, which has 23,000 or so clones, almost 85% seen once. Material: unsorted PBMCs, obtained 0.3 years after starting antiretroviral therapy. Receptor source: a middle-aged man with HIV. The CDR3 runs from the conserved cysteine through the conserved F or W. A D gene is named only where the DNA matches it firmly. A clone size is listed for some rows: how often the clone was seen (once, few, many), or a class if it is expanded.

>TRBV6-5|few|TRBJ1-5|-
TGTGCCAGCAGTTTGACGGGACACAGCAATCAGCCCCAGCATTTT
CASSLTGHSNQPQHF
>TRBV5-4|-|TRBJ2-3|-
TGTGCCAGCAGCCGGGACTTACAGGGAGAAGGTGATACGCAGTATTTT
CASSRDLQGEGDTQYF
>TRBV4-3|-|TRBJ2-1|-
TGCGCCAGCAGCCGGCACCGGGACCCCGTGGGTGAGCAGTTCTTC
CASSRHRDPVGEQFF
>TRBV6-1|-|TRBJ1-1|-
TGTGCCAGCAGTGAATTTGGGGTAGATAACACTGAAGCTTTCTTT
CASSEFGVDNTEAFF
>TRBV4-1|-|TRBJ2-2|TRBD2
TGCGCCAGCAGCCTCGTAGGGACGGGAGGGCCGGGGAACACCGGGGAGCTGTTTTTT
CASSLVGTGGPGNTGELFF
>TRBV5-6|-|TRBJ2-7|-
TGTGCCAGCAGCTTGGTCTGGGACAACTACGAGCAGTACTTC
CASSLVWDNYEQYF
>TRBV5-4|-|TRBJ2-7|-
TGTGCCAGCAGCTTAGTAGGTAGGAGGTGGAACGAGCAGTACTTC
CASSLVGRRWNEQYF
>TRBV5-6|once|TRBJ2-5|-
TGTGCCAGCAGCTTGGTGGAGGTCCAAGAGACCCAGTACTTC
CASSLVEVQETQYF
>TRBV27|-|TRBJ1-4|TRBD1
TGTGCCAGCAGTCCCCTGGGGGGGGACAGGGCTGAAAAACTGTTTTTT
CASSPLGGDRAEKLFF
>TRBV10-3|-|TRBJ1-1|-
TGTGCCATCAGTGAGTCTTTTAAATCGGTGAGGGGAAACACTGAAGCTTTCTTT
CAISESFKSVRGNTEAFF